Reported below is one TCR beta chain. These data are taken from a study of blood T cell repertoires in COVID-19. Method: immunoSEQ multiplex PCR; TCRdb's copy keeps in-frame clones and lacks some. The table records more than 95,000 clones, 70% to 90% of them present only once. The CDR3 extends over 15 amino acids. V shed 3 bases, J shed 5 bases, and the junction held 9 bases outside the gene matches. CDR1 is LGHDT, CDR2 YNNKEL, per germline (reference sequence). Input material: peripheral blood. The TCR originated in a man aged 60 to 69 with acute or convalescent COVID-19. The chain combines TRBV3-1 (or the pseudogene TRBV3-2) with TRBJ2-5, with 7 bases lining up with TRBD2. CDR3 residues: CASSHGGRTHETQYF. The DNA for the CDR3 is TGTGCCAGCAGCCACGGCGGGAGAACCCATGAGACCCAGTACTTC.